This TCR beta chain is drawn from a study of blood T cell repertoires in COVID-19. The repertoire was sequenced with immunoSEQ multiplex PCR; TCRdb's copy has only in-frame clones and lacks some. Seen here are about 160,000 clones, roughly 80% observed once, and the top ten hold 7% to 9%. V lost 3 bases to trimming and J lost 1 base, with 13 bases between them. The CDR3 contains 17 residues. Germline V gene lookup returns CDR1 SGHTA and CDR2 FQGTGA. This sequence was found in a man between 60 and 75 years old with acute or convalescent COVID-19. Sequencing was carried out using peripheral blood. This chain links TRBV7-3 with TRBJ2-6; D possibly corresponds to TRBD1 (5 bases). Written as DNA, the CDR3 is TGTGCCAGCAGCTTGGCAGGGATAGTTTCTGGGGCCAACGTCCTGACTTTC. Translated, it gives CASSLAGIVSGANVLTF.